The clone carrying this TCR beta chain has a handful of counts. The antigen is unknown. The PCR had 60 Vbeta and 13 Jbeta primers. Libraries were prepared by immunoSEQ multiplex PCR; TCRdb keeps only in-frame clonotypes and omits some of them. The repertoire includes 90,000 to 140,000 clones, around 80% of them detected once, and 5.5% to 7% sits in the top ten. The sample belongs to a study of cytomegalovirus exposure and HLA in healthy donors. Whole-study findings and limits: The authors reported that TCR beta sequences could predict HLA-A and HLA-B alleles. These predictions were accurate for most subjects in the first cohort.

Those who donated were healthy bone marrow donors. There were likely unrecorded immune exposures, though donors were nominally healthy when sampled. The sequence came from a man younger than 35 in good health and CMV-seronegative. Sequencing was carried out using PBMCs.

The CDR3 sequence is CATLGLANEQYF. The CDR3 DNA reads TGTGCCACCCTCGGACTAGCCAACGAGCAGTACTTC. The chain carries TRBV6-1 and TRBJ2-7, with 8 positions matching TRBD2. Unmatched junction bases numbered 7, after V lost 10 bases and J lost 5 bases. The CDR3 is 12 residues long. The V gene's germline CDR1 is MNHNS and CDR2 SASEGT.